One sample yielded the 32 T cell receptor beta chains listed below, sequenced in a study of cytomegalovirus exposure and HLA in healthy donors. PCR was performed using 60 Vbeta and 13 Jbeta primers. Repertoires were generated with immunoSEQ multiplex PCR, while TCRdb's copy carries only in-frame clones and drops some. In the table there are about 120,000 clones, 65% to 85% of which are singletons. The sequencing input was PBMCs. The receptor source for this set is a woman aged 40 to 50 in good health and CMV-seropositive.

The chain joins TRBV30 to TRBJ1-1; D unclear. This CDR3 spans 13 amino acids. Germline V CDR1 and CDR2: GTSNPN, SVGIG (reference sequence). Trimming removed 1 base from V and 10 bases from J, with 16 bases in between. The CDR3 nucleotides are TGTGCCTGGAGTGAGGCGCCCCGGCCTAGAGCTTTCTTT. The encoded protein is CAWSEAPRPRAFF.

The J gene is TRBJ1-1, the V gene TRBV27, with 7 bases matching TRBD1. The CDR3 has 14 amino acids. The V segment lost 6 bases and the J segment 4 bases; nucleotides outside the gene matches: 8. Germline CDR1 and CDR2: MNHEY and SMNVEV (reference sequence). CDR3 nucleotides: TGTGCCAGCAGCGATACAGGGGCTGTCACTGAAGCTTTCTTT. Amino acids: CASSDTGAVTEAFF.

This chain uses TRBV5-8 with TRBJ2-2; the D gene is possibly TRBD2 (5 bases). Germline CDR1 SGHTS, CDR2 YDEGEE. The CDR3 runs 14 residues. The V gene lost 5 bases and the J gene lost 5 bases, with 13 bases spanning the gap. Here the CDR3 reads CASRNGLLTGELFF. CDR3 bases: TGTGCCAGCAGAAATGGACTGTTAACCGGGGAGCTGTTTTTT.

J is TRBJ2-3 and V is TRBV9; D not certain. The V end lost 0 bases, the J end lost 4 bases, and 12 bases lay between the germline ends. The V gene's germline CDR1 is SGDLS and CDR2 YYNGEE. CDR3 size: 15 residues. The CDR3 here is CASSVATSIADTQYF. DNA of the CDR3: TGTGCCAGCAGCGTAGCAACAAGTATCGCAGATACGCAGTATTTT.

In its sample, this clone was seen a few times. The CDR3 spells CASSHPRQGANTEAFF. The CDR3 coding sequence is TGCGCCAGCAGCCATCCTCGACAGGGCGCGAACACTGAAGCTTTCTTT. The V gene is TRBV4-1, the J gene TRBJ1-1, with TRBD1 identical over 7 bases. The germline V gene encodes CDR1 MGHRA and CDR2 YSYEKL. The trim removed 3 bases at V and 1 base at J, leaving 8 bases unmatched. The CDR3 runs to 16 residues.

In nucleotides, the CDR3 is TGTGCCAGCAGCTTATGGACAGGGGGTGGGGTTGGCACTGAAGCTTTCTTT. It codes for CASSLWTGGGVGTEAFF. The V and J genes are TRBV7-6 and TRBJ1-1; TRBD1 matches 10 bases. The J segment lost 4 bases and the V segment lost 2 bases, leaving 10 bases of the junction unmatched. The V gene's germline CDR1 is SGHVS and CDR2 FNYEAQ. CDR3 length: 17 amino acids.

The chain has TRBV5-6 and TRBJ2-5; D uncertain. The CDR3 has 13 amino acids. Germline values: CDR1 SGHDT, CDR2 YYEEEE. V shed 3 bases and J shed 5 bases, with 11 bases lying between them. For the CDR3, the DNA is TGTGCCAGCAGCTCCTTTTCTGCGGAGACCCAGTACTTC. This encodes CASSSFSAETQYF.

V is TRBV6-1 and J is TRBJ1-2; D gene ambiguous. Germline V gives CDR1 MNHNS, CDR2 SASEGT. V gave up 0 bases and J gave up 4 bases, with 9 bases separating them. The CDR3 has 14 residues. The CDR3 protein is CASSEALPIYGYTF. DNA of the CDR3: TGTGCCAGCAGTGAAGCGTTACCTATCTATGGCTACACCTTC.

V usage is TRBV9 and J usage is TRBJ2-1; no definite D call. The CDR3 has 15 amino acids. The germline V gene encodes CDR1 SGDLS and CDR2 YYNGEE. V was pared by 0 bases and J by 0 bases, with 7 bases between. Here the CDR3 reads CASSVGSSSYNEQFF. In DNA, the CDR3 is TGTGCCAGCAGCGTAGGGTCCAGCTCCTACAATGAGCAGTTCTTC.

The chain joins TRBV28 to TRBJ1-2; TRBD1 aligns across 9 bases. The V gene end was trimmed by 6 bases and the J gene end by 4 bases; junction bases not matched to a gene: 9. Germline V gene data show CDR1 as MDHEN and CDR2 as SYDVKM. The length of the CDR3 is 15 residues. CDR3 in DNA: TGTGCCAGCAGCCCAGGGGGGACAGGGTCCTATGGCTACACCTTC. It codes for CASSPGGTGSYGYTF.

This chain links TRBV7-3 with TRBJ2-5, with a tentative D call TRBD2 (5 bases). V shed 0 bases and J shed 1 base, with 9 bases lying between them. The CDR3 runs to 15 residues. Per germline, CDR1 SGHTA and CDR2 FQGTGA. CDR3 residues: CASSLTYSAQETQYF. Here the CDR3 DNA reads TGTGCCAGCAGCTTAACGTATAGCGCCCAAGAGACCCAGTACTTC. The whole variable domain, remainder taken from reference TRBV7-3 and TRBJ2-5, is GAGVSQTPSNKVTEKGKYVELRCDPISGHTALYWYRQSLGQGPEFLIYFQGTGAADDSGLPNDRFFAVRPEGSVSTLKIQRTERGDSAVYLCASSLTYSAQETQYFGPGTRLLVL.

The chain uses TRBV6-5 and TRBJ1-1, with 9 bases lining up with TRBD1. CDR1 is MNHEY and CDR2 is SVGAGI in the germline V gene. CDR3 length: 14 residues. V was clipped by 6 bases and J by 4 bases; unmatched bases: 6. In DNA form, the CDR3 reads TGTGCCAGCAGCTTCACAGGGGGCAGCACTGAAGCTTTCTTT. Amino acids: CASSFTGGSTEAFF.

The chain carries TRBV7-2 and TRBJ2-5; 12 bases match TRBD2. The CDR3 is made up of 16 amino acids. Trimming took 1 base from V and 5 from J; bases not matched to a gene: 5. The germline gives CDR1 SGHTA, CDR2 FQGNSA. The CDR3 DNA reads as TGTGCCAGCAGCTTAGGAGCTAGCGGGGGGGCGGAGACCCAGTACTTC. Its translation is CASSLGASGGAETQYF.

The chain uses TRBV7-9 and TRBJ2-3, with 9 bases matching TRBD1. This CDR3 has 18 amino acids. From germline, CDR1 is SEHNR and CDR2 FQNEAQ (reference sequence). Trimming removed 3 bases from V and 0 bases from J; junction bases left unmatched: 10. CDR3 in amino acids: CASSFFLGTGKSTDTQYF. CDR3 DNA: TGTGCCAGCAGCTTTTTTTTAGGGACAGGGAAAAGCACAGATACGCAGTATTTT.

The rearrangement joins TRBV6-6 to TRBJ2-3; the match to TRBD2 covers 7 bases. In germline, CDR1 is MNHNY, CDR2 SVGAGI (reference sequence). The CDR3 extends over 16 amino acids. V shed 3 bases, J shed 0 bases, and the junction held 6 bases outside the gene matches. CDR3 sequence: CASSYRSAGSTDTQYF. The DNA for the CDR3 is TGTGCCAGCAGTTATAGGTCAGCGGGGAGCACAGATACGCAGTATTTT.

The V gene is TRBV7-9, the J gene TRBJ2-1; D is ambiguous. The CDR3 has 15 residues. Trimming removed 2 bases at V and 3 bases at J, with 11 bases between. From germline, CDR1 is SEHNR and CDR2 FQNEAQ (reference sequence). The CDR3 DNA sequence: TGTGCCAGCAGCTTACAGGCTCAAAGCTACAATGAGCAGTTCTTC. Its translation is CASSLQAQSYNEQFF. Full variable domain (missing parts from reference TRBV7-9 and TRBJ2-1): DTGVSQNPRHKITKRGQNVTFRCDPISEHNRLYWYRQTLGQGPEFLTYFQNEAQLEKSRLLSDRFSAERPKGSFSTLEIQRTEQGDSAMYLCASSLQAQSYNEQFFGPGTRLTVL.

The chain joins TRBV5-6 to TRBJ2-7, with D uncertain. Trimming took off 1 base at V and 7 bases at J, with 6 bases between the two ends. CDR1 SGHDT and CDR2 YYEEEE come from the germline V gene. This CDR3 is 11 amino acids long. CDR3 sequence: CASSLIREQYF. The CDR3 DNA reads TGTGCCAGCAGCTTGATTCGGGAGCAGTACTTC. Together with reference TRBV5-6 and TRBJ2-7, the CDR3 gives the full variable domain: DAGVTQSPTHLIKTRGQQVTLRCSPKSGHDTVSWYQQALGQGPQFIFQYYEEEERQRGNFPDRFSGHQFPNYSSELNVNALLLGDSALYLCASSLIREQYFGPGTRLTVT.

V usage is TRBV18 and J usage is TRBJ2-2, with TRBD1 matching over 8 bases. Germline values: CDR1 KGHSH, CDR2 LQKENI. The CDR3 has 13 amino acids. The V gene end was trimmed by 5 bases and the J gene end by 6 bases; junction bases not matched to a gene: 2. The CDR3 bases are TGTGCCAGCTCAGAACAGGGGGCCGGGGAGCTGTTTTTT. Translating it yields CASSEQGAGELFF. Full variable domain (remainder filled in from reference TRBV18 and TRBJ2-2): NAGVMQNPRHLVRRRGQEARLRCSPMKGHSHVYWYRQLPEEGLKFMVYLQKENIIDESGMPKERFSAEFPKEGPSILRIQQVVRGDSAAYFCASSEQGAGELFFGEGSRLTVL.

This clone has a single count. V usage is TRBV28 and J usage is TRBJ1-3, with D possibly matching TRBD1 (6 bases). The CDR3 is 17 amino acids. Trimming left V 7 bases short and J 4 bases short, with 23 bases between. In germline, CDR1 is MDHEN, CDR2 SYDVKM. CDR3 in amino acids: CASIGRDTSSGGNTIYF. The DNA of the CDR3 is TGTGCCAGCATCGGGAGGGACACCTCGTCGGGAGGAAACACCATATATTTT. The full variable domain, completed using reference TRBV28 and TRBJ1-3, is DVKVTQSSRYLVKRTGEKVFLECVQDMDHENMFWYRQDPGLGLRLIYFSYDVKMKEKGDIPEGYSVSREKKERFSLILESASTNQTSMYLCASIGRDTSSGGNTIYFGEGSWLTVV.

The CDR3 reads CASSPGLTGRTDTQYF. The CDR3 DNA is TGTGCCAGCAGCCCTGGATTGACAGGGAGAACAGATACGCAGTATTTT. V and J are TRBV7-9 and TRBJ2-3; TRBD1 agrees at 7 bases. Germline trimming cut 5 bases from V and 3 bases from J; bases unmatched to any gene: 11. The CDR3 is 16 residues long. Per the germline V gene, CDR1 is SEHNR and CDR2 is FQNEAQ (reference sequence).

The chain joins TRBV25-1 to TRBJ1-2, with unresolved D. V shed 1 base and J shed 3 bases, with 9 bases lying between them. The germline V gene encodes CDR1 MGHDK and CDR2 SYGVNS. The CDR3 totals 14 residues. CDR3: CASSEFTTDYGYTF. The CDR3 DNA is TGTGCCAGCAGTGAATTTACTACGGACTATGGCTACACCTTC.

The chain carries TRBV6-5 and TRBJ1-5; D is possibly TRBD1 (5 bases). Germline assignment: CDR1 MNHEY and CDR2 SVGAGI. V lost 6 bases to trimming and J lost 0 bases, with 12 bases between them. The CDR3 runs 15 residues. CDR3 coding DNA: TGTGCCAGCAGCCCCCGCGGGGGTAGCAATCAGCCCCAGCATTTT. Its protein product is CASSPRGGSNQPQHF.

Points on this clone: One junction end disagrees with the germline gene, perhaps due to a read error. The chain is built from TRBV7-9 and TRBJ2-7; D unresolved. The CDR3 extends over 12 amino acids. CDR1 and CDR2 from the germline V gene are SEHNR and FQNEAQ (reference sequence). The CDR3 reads CSSSDDKNEQYF. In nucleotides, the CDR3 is TGTTCCAGCAGCGATGACAAGAACGAGCAGTACTTC.

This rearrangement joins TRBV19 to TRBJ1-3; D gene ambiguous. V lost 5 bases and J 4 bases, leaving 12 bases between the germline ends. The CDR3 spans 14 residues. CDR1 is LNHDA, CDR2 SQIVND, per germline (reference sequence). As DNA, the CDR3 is TGTGCCAGTAGTGCGTGGACGGGGGGAAACACCATATATTTT. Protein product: CASSAWTGGNTIYF.

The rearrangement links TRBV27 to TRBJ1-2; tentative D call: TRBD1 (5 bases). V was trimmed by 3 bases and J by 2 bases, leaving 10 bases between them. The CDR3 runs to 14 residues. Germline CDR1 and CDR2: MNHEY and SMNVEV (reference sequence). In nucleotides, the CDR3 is TGTGCCAGCAGTTTTGGTGGGGGGAACTATGGCTACACCTTC. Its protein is CASSFGGGNYGYTF.

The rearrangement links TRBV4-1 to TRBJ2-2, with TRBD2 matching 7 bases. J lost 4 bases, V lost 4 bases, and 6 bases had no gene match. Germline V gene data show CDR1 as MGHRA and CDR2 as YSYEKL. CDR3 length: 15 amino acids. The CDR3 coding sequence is TGCGCCAGCAGCCTGGCCGGGGGGTTCACCGGGGAGCTGTTTTTT. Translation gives CASSLAGGFTGELFF.

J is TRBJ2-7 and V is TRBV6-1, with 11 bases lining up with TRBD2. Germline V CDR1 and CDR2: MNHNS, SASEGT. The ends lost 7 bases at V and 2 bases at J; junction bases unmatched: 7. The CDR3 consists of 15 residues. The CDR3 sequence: CASTLTSGEAYEQYF. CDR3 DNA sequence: TGTGCCAGCACCCTGACTAGCGGGGAGGCCTACGAGCAGTACTTC.

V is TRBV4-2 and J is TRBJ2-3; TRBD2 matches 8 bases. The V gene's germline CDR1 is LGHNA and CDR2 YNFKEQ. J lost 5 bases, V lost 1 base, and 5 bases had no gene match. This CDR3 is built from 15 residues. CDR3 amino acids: CASSQGRGGLDTQYF. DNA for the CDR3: TGTGCCAGCAGCCAAGGCCGGGGGGGCCTAGATACGCAGTATTTT.

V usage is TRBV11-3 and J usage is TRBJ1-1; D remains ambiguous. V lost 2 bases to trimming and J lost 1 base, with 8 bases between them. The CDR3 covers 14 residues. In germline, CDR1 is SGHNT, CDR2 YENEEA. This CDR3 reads CASSLSGRNTEAFF. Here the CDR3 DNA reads TGTGCCAGCAGCTTATCGGGGAGGAACACTGAAGCTTTCTTT.

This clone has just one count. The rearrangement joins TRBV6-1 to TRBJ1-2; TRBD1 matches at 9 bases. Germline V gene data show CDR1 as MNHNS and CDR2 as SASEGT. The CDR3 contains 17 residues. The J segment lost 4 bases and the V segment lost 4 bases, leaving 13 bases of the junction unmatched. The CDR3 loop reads CASSGRDRASALYGYTF. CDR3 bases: TGTGCCAGCAGTGGCCGGGACAGGGCTTCAGCGCTCTATGGCTACACCTTC.

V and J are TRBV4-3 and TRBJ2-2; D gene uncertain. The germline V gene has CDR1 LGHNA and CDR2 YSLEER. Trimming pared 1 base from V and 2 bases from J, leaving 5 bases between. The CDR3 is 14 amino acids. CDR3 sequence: CASSQGHNTGELFF. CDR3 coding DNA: TGCGCCAGCAGCCAAGGACACAACACCGGGGAGCTGTTTTTT.

The CDR3 bases are TGCGCCAGCAGCGTACACCCCCCTTACGAGCAGTACTTC. Amino acids: CASSVHPPYEQYF. The rearrangement links TRBV5-1 to TRBJ2-7, with D unresolved. This CDR3 is 13 amino acids long. Trimming cost V 4 bases and J 4 bases, with 12 bases left between them. CDR1 is SGHRS, CDR2 YFSETQ, per germline.